The 13 T cell receptor beta chains listed next were all sequenced from one sample in a study of blood T cell repertoires in COVID-19 (dated by TCRdb to 2018 to 2021). The library relied on the immunoSEQ multiplex PCR assay. TCRdb re-hosts the immuneACCESS table, in-frame sequences only. Its copies lack some clones; in the studies checked, an unresolved V gene accounts for under half of them, and the cause for the rest is not known. The sample table contains 150,000 or so clones; only one count was recorded for 75% to 85% of them. The top ten hold around 5% of the sample. Sequenced input: peripheral blood. The receptor source for this set is a woman in her 70s with COVID-19, enrolled during active disease.

This clone was observed at least ten times. The rearrangement uses TRBV5-1 and TRBJ1-1, with 10 bases aligning to TRBD1. The germline gives CDR1 SGHRS, CDR2 YFSETQ. The CDR3 is 18 amino acids. V lost 4 bases, J lost 0 bases, and 12 bases stayed unmatched. CDR3 residues: CASSILSGTGAMNTEAFF. The CDR3 coding sequence is TGCGCCAGCAGCATCCTGTCCGGGACAGGGGCCATGAACACTGAAGCTTTCTTT.

The chain recombines TRBV9 with TRBJ1-6; unclear D gene. There are 16 residues in the CDR3. Per germline, CDR1 SGDLS and CDR2 YYNGEE. V was pared by 4 bases and J by 7 bases, with 18 bases between. CDR3 bases: TGTGCCAGCAGCCCTTTAGGCGACACCCTCAATTCACCCCTCCACTTT. This sequence encodes CASSPLGDTLNSPLHF.

The rearrangement joins TRBV3-1 (or the pseudogene TRBV3-2) to TRBJ2-3; 7 bases line up with TRBD2. V trimming: 4 bases; J trimming: 9 bases; junction bases outside the gene matches: 19. The CDR3 is made up of 17 amino acids. Looked up from germline, CDR1 is LGHDT and CDR2 is YNNKEL (reference sequence). The CDR3 reads CASSPTGSGVRSWTQYF. The CDR3 bases are TGTGCCAGCAGCCCAACGGGGAGCGGGGTACGGTCCTGGACGCAGTATTTT.

The chain is built from TRBV6-5 and TRBJ1-5, with a possible D match to TRBD1 (6 bases). Trimming shortened V by 10 bases and J by 2 bases, and 15 bases separated the two germline ends. The germline V gene has CDR1 MNHEY and CDR2 SVGAGI. This CDR3 has 14 residues. The CDR3 DNA is TGTGCCACTTGGGGTCGACAGGGCAATCAGCCCCAGCATTTT. Translating it yields CATWGRQGNQPQHF.

The chain couples TRBV28 to TRBJ1-4; TRBD1 matches at 9 bases. The CDR3 length is 14 residues. The trim removed 3 bases at V and 7 bases at J, leaving 3 bases unmatched. Germline V gene sequence: CDR1 MDHEN, CDR2 SYDVKM. CDR3 sequence reads: CASSFEDRGEKLFF. In nucleotides, the CDR3 is TGTGCCAGCAGTTTTGAGGACAGGGGTGAAAAACTGTTTTTT.

The chain joins TRBV5-1 to TRBJ1-1; possible D gene TRBD1, 5 bases. Trimming cost V 1 base and J 2 bases, with 12 bases left between them. The CDR3 covers 15 residues. Per the germline V gene, CDR1 is SGHRS and CDR2 is YFSETQ. CDR3 sequence (DNA): TGCGCCAGCAGCTTGAGGTGGGGGGGAAACACTGAAGCTTTCTTT. Translation gives CASSLRWGGNTEAFF.

This chain uses TRBV30 with TRBJ1-5; 8 positions agree with TRBD1. Germline-derived CDR1 and CDR2 are GTSNPN and SVGIG (reference sequence). The CDR3 runs to 13 residues. The V gene end was trimmed by 4 bases and the J gene end by 5 bases; junction bases not matched to a gene: 4. The chain's CDR3 is CAWTGGLDQPQHF. The CDR3 region has the DNA TGTGCCTGGACAGGGGGCCTGGATCAGCCCCAGCATTTT.

The chain links TRBV29-1 to TRBJ2-5; TRBD2 aligns across 7 bases. Trimming took 1 base from V and 2 from J; bases not matched to a gene: 7. This CDR3 is built from 15 residues. From germline, CDR1 is SQVTM and CDR2 ANQGSEA. The CDR3 sequence: CSVEAWAGVQETQYF. The CDR3 coding sequence is TGCAGCGTTGAAGCATGGGCGGGGGTACAAGAGACCCAGTACTTC.

The CDR3 region has the DNA TGTGCCAGCGAGGGGGTAAACTATGGCTACACCTTC. As protein: CASEGVNYGYTF. The chain couples TRBV6-5 to TRBJ1-2, with D maybe TRBD1 (6 bases). The ends were cut back, 8 bases at V and 2 bases at J, with 9 bases in the middle. The CDR3 is made up of 12 amino acids. Germline loops: CDR1 MNHEY, CDR2 SVGAGI.

The chain employs TRBV2 and TRBJ2-1; D might be TRBD2 (6 bases). Trimming removed 5 bases at V and 9 bases at J, with 8 bases between. CDR1 and CDR2 (germline): SNHLY, FYNNEI. There are 11 residues in the CDR3. For the CDR3, the DNA is TGTGCCAGCAGTTGGACTACTGAGCAGTTCTTC. Amino acid sequence: CASSWTTEQFF.

V is TRBV6-5 and J is TRBJ2-1; TRBD1 matches at 8 bases. The CDR3 has 14 residues. Germline CDR1 MNHEY, CDR2 SVGAGI. Trimming at V came to 2 bases and at J to 9 bases, leaving 6 bases not matched to a gene. CDR3 protein: CASSYDSGGREQFF. The CDR3 bases are TGTGCCAGCAGTTACGATTCAGGGGGCCGTGAGCAGTTCTTC.

This rearrangement joins TRBV5-4 to TRBJ2-5, with TRBD1 matching 7 bases. V lost 4 bases and J lost 9; bases outside the gene matches: 9. The V gene's germline CDR1 is SGHNT and CDR2 YYREEE (reference sequence). The CDR3 consists of 13 residues. CDR3 DNA: TGTGCCAGCAGCGCAGGACAGGCCCTGCCCCAGTACTTC. It translates to CASSAGQALPQYF.

Here the CDR3 DNA reads TGCGCCAGCAGCCCGTTCGGACAGGGTAGCAACGAGCAGTACTTC. It is translated as CASSPFGQGSNEQYF. The chain is built from TRBV5-1 and TRBJ2-7; 8 bases align to TRBD1. The germline V gene encodes CDR1 SGHRS and CDR2 YFSETQ. This CDR3 is built from 15 residues. After removal of 4 bases from V and 5 bases from J, the junction contained 11 bases not matched to a gene.